This passage covers 6 T cell receptor beta chains from one sample sequenced in a study of T cell repertoires in cytomegalovirus infection. Their antigens are not known. TCRdb ran MiXCR on the reads and lists one entry per CDR3 protein. Of under 200,000 distinct CDR3 sequences in the sample, roughly 20% were seen once. The input for sequencing was CD8+ T cells from cultured PBMCs, taken from culture after CMV antigen stimulation. Source of these receptors: a human donor in good health (CMV status not recorded). Some clones in this sample may be carry-over from other donors' samples.

This clonotype was found a few times. The chain recombines TRBV7-2 with TRBJ2-2; possibly TRBD2 for D (5 bases). Trimming left V 4 bases short and J 10 bases short, with 16 bases between. Per the germline V gene, CDR1 is SGHTA and CDR2 is FQGNSA. The CDR3 is 14 amino acids. The CDR3 region is CASSSPFGVEELFF. CDR3 DNA sequence: TGTGCCAGCAGCTCCCCTTTCGGGGTTGAGGAGCTGTTTTTT.

The chain combines TRBV29-1 with TRBJ1-6, with a tentative D call TRBD1 (6 bases). CDR3 length: 16 residues. CDR1 SQVTM and CDR2 ANQGSEA come from the germline V gene. V shed 6 bases and J shed 7 bases, with 22 bases lying between them. The CDR3 nucleotides read TGCAGCGTAATAAAAGATGAGACAGGCTCAAATTCACCCCTCCACTTT. Protein product: CSVIKDETGSNSPLHF.

This clonotype appeared a few times. This sequence joins TRBV27 and TRBJ1-5; D gene unclear. Germline assignment: CDR1 MNHEY and CDR2 SMNVEV (reference sequence). This CDR3 spans 15 amino acids. Trimming cost V 5 bases and J 5 bases, with 16 bases left between them. CDR3 residues: CASSAGRRADQPQHF. CDR3 bases: TGTGCCAGCAGTGCCGGGAGGAGGGCGGATCAGCCCCAGCATTTT.

This clonotype has a count of ten or more. V usage is TRBV4-3 and J usage is TRBJ1-5; D ambiguous. Per the germline V gene, CDR1 is LGHNA and CDR2 is YSLEER. This CDR3 is 13 amino acids long. V gave up 0 bases and J gave up 7 bases, with 7 bases separating them. DNA for the CDR3: TGCGCCAGCAGCCAAGATCTCGGGCAGCCCCAGCATTTT. Translation: CASSQDLGQPQHF.

This clonotype showed up many times. V and J are TRBV7-8 and TRBJ2-7, with a tentative D call TRBD2 (5 bases). The CDR3 covers 18 residues. The V end was cut by 5 bases, the J end by 5 bases, with 28 bases between. Germline loops: CDR1 SGHVS, CDR2 FQNEAQ. CDR3 nucleotides: TGTGCCAGCAGCCCTACCGGCGGCGGGCCCACTTATCCCAACGAGCAGTACTTC. The encoded protein is CASSPTGGGPTYPNEQYF.

This clonotype was counted between two and nine times. This chain joins TRBV19 and TRBJ2-7; 8 nucleotides agree with TRBD1. The V gene end was trimmed by 1 base and the J gene end by 3 bases; junction bases not matched to a gene: 5. The CDR3 covers 15 residues. Germline lookup yields CDR1 LNHDA and CDR2 SQIVND (reference sequence). The CDR3 sequence is CASSIGSGQDYEQYF. CDR3 nucleotide sequence: TGTGCCAGTAGTATAGGATCGGGACAGGACTACGAGCAGTACTTC. Full variable domain (remainder filled in from reference TRBV19 and TRBJ2-7): DGGITQSPKYLFRKEGQNVTLSCEQNLNHDAMYWYRQDPGQGLRLIYYSQIVNDFQKGDIAEGYSVSREKKESFPLTVTSAQKNPTAFYLCASSIGSGQDYEQYFGPGTRLTVT.